This is a list of T cell receptor beta chains from one sample in a study of Graves' ophthalmopathy and Graves' hyperthyroidism. Using its own MiXCR run on the multiplex PCR reads, TCRdb lists one record per CDR3 protein. The repertoire consists of around 1.1 million distinct CDR3 sequences, with roughly two fifths occurring once and the leading ten covering 11%. Sequencing was carried out using peripheral blood or thyroid tissue (not recorded which). These TCRs come from an adult man with Graves' hyperthyroidism. Both conserved end residues are part of each CDR3. The D gene is left open where the match is weak. Expanded clones get a size class; other rows say once, few or many, or leave the size out.

V: TRBV10-2; D: TRBD1; size: few; J: TRBJ1-2; CDR3: CASSPGTGVGGYTF; DNA: TGCGCCAGCAGTCCCGGGACAGGGGTCGGTGGCTACACCTTC
V: TRBV2; D: NA; size: many; J: TRBJ1-5; CDR3: CASTQGGLSNQPQHF; DNA: TGTGCCAGCACCCAAGGGGGACTTAGCAATCAGCCCCAGCATTTT
V: TRBV7-3; D: NA; size: few; J: TRBJ2-5; CDR3: CASSLFPSGKRGETQYF; DNA: TGTGCCAGCAGCTTATTCCCCAGCGGGAAAAGGGGGGAGACCCAGTACTTC
V: TRBV10-3; D: NA; size: NA; J: TRBJ1-2; CDR3: CASTPGNNYGYTF; DNA: TGTGCCAGCACCCCGGGCAATAACTATGGCTACACCTTC
V: TRBV29-1; D: NA; size: many; J: TRBJ2-7; CDR3: CSVGDIRTYEQYF; DNA: TGCAGCGTAGGGGACATCCGGACCTACGAGCAGTACTTC
V: TRBV20-1; D: NA; size: NA; J: TRBJ2-2; CDR3: CSATRVGNTGELFF; DNA: TGCAGTGCCACACGGGTAGGGAACACTGGGGAGCTGTTTTTT
V: TRBV7-8; D: NA; size: few; J: TRBJ2-7; CDR3: CASSWGWGWREQYF; DNA: TGTGCCAGCAGTTGGGGATGGGGGTGGAGGGAGCAGTACTTC
V: TRBV7-9; D: NA; size: many; J: TRBJ2-7; CDR3: CASSGLGGDEQYF; DNA: TGTGCCAGCAGCGGGCTCGGGGGCGACGAGCAGTACTTC
V: TRBV20-1; D: NA; size: NA; J: TRBJ1-2; CDR3: CSARGLLWEYGYTF; DNA: TGCAGTGCTAGAGGGCTTCTTTGGGAATATGGCTACACCTTC
V: TRBV7-9; D: NA; size: many; J: TRBJ2-5; CDR3: CASSFVSGQETQYF; DNA: TGTGCCAGCAGCTTCGTAAGCGGTCAAGAGACCCAGTACTTC
V: TRBV15; D: TRBD1; size: once; J: TRBJ1-5; CDR3: CASSEDRRYQPQHF; DNA: TGTGCCAGCAGTGAGGACAGGCGTTATCAGCCCCAGCATTTT
V: TRBV5-5; D: TRBD1; size: NA; J: TRBJ1-1; CDR3: CASRVDRAEAFF; DNA: TGTGCCAGCAGGGTCGACAGGGCGGAGGCTTTCTTT
V: TRBV29-1; D: NA; size: NA; J: TRBJ1-1; CDR3: CSVEPSTNTEAFF; DNA: TGCAGCGTTGAGCCGTCGACGAACACTGAAGCTTTCTTT
V: TRBV2; D: TRBD1; size: many; J: TRBJ2-5; CDR3: CASREQGFLGETQYF; DNA: TGTGCCAGCAGGGAACAGGGGTTCTTAGGAGAGACCCAGTACTTC
V: TRBV20-1; D: NA; size: once; J: TRBJ1-5; CDR3: CSARESVRDQPQHF; DNA: TGCAGTGCTAGGGAATCGGTACGGGATCAGCCCCAGCATTTT
V: TRBV20-1; D: TRBD1; size: many; J: TRBJ2-6; CDR3: CSALARDRGTGANVLTF; DNA: TGCAGTGCTCTCGCCCGGGACAGGGGAACAGGGGCCAACGTCCTGACTTTC
V: TRBV12-3/TRBV12-4; D: NA; size: NA; J: TRBJ1-5; CDR3: CASSLRGSFASNQPQHF; DNA: TGTGCCAGCAGTTTAAGGGGCAGTTTCGCTAGCAATCAGCCCCAGCATTTT
V: TRBV20-1; D: NA; size: many; J: TRBJ2-7; CDR3: CSARAWTETYEQYF; DNA: TGCAGTGCTAGAGCCTGGACGGAAACCTACGAGCAGTACTTC
V: TRBV12-3/TRBV12-4; D: TRBD1; size: few; J: TRBJ1-3; CDR3: CASRAGGSGNTIYF; DNA: TGTGCCAGCAGAGCAGGGGGCTCTGGAAACACCATATATTTT
V: TRBV7-2; D: NA; size: NA; J: TRBJ2-7; CDR3: CASSLGGRLSFYEQYF; DNA: TGTGCCAGCAGCTTAGGCGGCAGGCTATCCTTCTACGAGCAGTACTTC
V: TRBV29-1; D: TRBD1; size: NA; J: TRBJ1-2; CDR3: CSAQGTGGYGYTF; DNA: TGCAGCGCACAGGGGACAGGGGGCTATGGCTACACCTTC
V: TRBV20-1; D: NA; size: many; J: TRBJ2-7; CDR3: CSAPQVPSYEQYF; DNA: TGCAGTGCTCCACAGGTGCCGTCCTACGAGCAGTACTTC
V: TRBV11-3; D: NA; size: few; J: TRBJ1-4; CDR3: CASSLTTARGTNEKLFF; DNA: TGTGCCAGCAGCTTGACCACGGCGAGGGGAACTAATGAAAAACTGTTTTTT
V: TRBV12-3/TRBV12-4; D: TRBD1; size: many; J: TRBJ1-2; CDR3: CASSLRGTGYGYTF; DNA: TGTGCCAGCAGTTTAAGAGGGACAGGGTATGGCTACACCTTC
V: TRBV29-1; D: TRBD1; size: NA; J: TRBJ2-7; CDR3: CNIGQGRYEQYF; DNA: TGCAACATCGGACAGGGGAGATACGAGCAGTACTTC
V: TRBV9; D: TRBD1; size: NA; J: TRBJ2-2; CDR3: CASSVVGQGASGELFF; DNA: TGTGCCAGCAGCGTAGTGGGACAGGGGGCGTCCGGGGAGCTGTTTTTT
V: TRBV7-2; D: NA; size: many; J: TRBJ2-7; CDR3: CASSPTVTGTGQYF; DNA: TGTGCCAGCAGTCCTACCGTGACAGGAACCGGGCAGTACTTC
V: TRBV6-9; D: NA; size: many; J: TRBJ1-6; CDR3: CARHRDIGLMALHF; DNA: TGTGCCAGGCATCGGGACATAGGGTTGATGGCCCTCCACTTT
V: TRBV7-9; D: TRBD1; size: few; J: TRBJ1-4; CDR3: CASSLAGQGNEKLFF; DNA: TGTGCCAGCAGCTTAGCCGGACAGGGGAATGAAAAACTGTTTTTT
V: TRBV6-5; D: NA; size: NA; J: TRBJ1-2; CDR3: CASSYSVGSGYTF; DNA: TGTGCCAGCAGTTACTCCGTGGGAAGTGGCTACACCTTC
V: TRBV7-2; D: NA; size: once; J: TRBJ2-7; CDR3: CASSLLWRAGSYSAYEQYF; DNA: TGTGCCAGCAGCTTATTGTGGCGGGCGGGATCTTACAGCGCCTACGAGCAGTACTTC
V: TRBV5-1; D: NA; size: many; J: TRBJ1-5; CDR3: CASSLSGDSNQPQHF; DNA: TGTGCCAGCAGCTTATCCGGAGATAGCAATCAGCCCCAGCATTTT
V: TRBV14; D: TRBD1; size: NA; J: TRBJ1-6; CDR3: CASSQVTGGWNSPLHF; DNA: TGTGCCAGCAGCCAGGTGACAGGGGGTTGGAATTCACCCCTCCACTTT
V: TRBV18; D: NA; size: NA; J: TRBJ1-2; CDR3: CASRSRGGYTF; DNA: TGTGCCAGCAGAAGCAGGGGCGGCTACACCTTC
V: TRBV5-1; D: TRBD1; size: once; J: TRBJ1-4; CDR3: CASSPQGAIGEKLFF; DNA: TGCGCCAGCAGCCCACAGGGGGCAATAGGTGAAAAACTGTTTTTT
V: TRBV10-3; D: NA; size: many; J: TRBJ1-2; CDR3: CAITRFGGQDGYTF; DNA: TGTGCCATCACCCGGTTCGGGGGGCAAGATGGCTACACCTTC
V: TRBV11-2; D: TRBD1; size: few; J: TRBJ1-1; CDR3: CASSSGQGKAFF; DNA: TGTGCCAGCAGCTCTGGACAGGGTAAAGCTTTCTTT
V: TRBV7-3; D: TRBD1; size: NA; J: TRBJ2-5; CDR3: CASSPRTGVQTQYF; DNA: TGTGCCAGCAGCCCCCGGACAGGGGTACAGACCCAGTACTTC
V: TRBV5-1; D: TRBD1; size: many; J: TRBJ1-6; CDR3: CASSLSPGQVYNSPLHF; DNA: TGCGCCAGCAGCCTCTCCCCGGGACAGGTCTATAATTCACCCCTCCACTTT
V: TRBV2; D: NA; size: NA; J: TRBJ1-4; CDR3: CASSAQPGTGAEKLFF; DNA: TGTGCCAGCAGTGCCCAACCCGGGACGGGGGCGGAAAAACTGTTTTTT
V: TRBV4-3; D: TRBD1; size: few; J: TRBJ1-5; CDR3: CASSQEVGGSNQPQHF; DNA: TGCGCCAGCAGCCAAGAGGTAGGGGGCAGCAATCAGCCCCAGCATTTT
V: TRBV28; D: NA; size: NA; J: TRBJ2-7; CDR3: CASSSTRLADYEQYF; DNA: TGTGCCAGCAGTTCGACTAGGCTGGCGGACTACGAGCAGTACTTC
V: TRBV10-3; D: TRBD1; size: many; J: TRBJ2-5; CDR3: CAISEGQGGKETQYF; DNA: TGTGCCATCAGTGAGGGACAGGGAGGAAAAGAGACCCAGTACTTC
V: TRBV19; D: TRBD2; size: many; J: TRBJ2-7; CDR3: CASSRTSDRSYEQYF; DNA: TGTGCCAGTAGCCGGACTAGCGATCGATCCTACGAGCAGTACTTC
V: TRBV28; D: TRBD1; size: NA; J: TRBJ1-1; CDR3: CASRLGQGATMNTEAFF; DNA: TGTGCCAGCAGACTGGGACAGGGGGCCACCATGAACACTGAAGCTTTCTTT
V: TRBV27; D: TRBD1; size: NA; J: TRBJ2-7; CDR3: CASSSIQGASYEQYF; DNA: TGTGCCAGCAGTTCCATACAGGGGGCATCTTACGAGCAGTACTTC
V: TRBV7-9; D: NA; size: many; J: TRBJ1-1; CDR3: CASQPRGTPEAFF; DNA: TGTGCCTCTCAGCCGAGGGGGACCCCTGAAGCTTTCTTT
V: TRBV7-8; D: TRBD1; size: NA; J: TRBJ2-5; CDR3: CASSASQGTETQYF; DNA: TGTGCCAGCAGCGCCTCACAGGGGACGGAGACCCAGTACTTC
V: TRBV29-1; D: NA; size: many; J: TRBJ1-3; CDR3: CSVGNSGNTIYF; DNA: TGCAGCGTTGGGAACTCTGGAAACACCATATATTTT